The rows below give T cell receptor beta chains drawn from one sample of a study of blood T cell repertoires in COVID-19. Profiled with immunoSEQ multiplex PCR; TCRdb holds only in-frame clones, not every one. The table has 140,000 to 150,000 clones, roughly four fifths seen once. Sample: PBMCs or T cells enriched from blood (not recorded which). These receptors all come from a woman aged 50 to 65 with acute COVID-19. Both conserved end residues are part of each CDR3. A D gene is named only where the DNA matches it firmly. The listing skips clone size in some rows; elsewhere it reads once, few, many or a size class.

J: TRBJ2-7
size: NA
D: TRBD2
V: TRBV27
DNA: TGTGCCAGCAGCTTAGCGGGAGAACGGGACGAGCAGTACTTC
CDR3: CASSLAGERDEQYF

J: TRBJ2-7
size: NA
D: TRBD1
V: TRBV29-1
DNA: TGCAGCGTTGAACCGAGGACAGGGGGCTACGAGCAGTACTTC
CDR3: CSVEPRTGGYEQYF

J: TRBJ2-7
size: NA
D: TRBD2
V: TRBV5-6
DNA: TGTGCCAGCAGCTTCCCATTGGCGGGAGGGATTCCCTACGAGCAGTACTTC
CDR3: CASSFPLAGGIPYEQYF

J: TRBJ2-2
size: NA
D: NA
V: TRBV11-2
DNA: TGTGCCAGCAGCTTAGGAGAGCTAGGGGAGCTGTTTTTT
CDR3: CASSLGELGELFF

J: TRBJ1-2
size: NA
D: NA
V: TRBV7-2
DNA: TGTGCCAGCAGCTTAAAGGACAGAGGCTACACCTTC
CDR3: CASSLKDRGYTF

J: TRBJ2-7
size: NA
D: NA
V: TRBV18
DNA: TGTGCCAGCTCTCCTCCAACAGGTAACTACGAGCAGTACTTC
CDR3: CASSPPTGNYEQYF

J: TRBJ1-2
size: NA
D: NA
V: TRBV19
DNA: TGTGCCAGTAGTCCCAGGGGTAGCGGCTACACCTTC
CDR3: CASSPRGSGYTF

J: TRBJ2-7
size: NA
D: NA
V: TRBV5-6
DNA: TGTGCCAGCAGCAAAACACAGAGCACCTACGAGCAGTACTTC
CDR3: CASSKTQSTYEQYF

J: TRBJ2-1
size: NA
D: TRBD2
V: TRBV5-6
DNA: TGTGCCAGCAGCATAGCGGGAGGGAATAATGAGCAGTTCTTC
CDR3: CASSIAGGNNEQFF

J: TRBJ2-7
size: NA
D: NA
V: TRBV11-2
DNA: TGTGCCAGCAGCTTAGGATCGGCGGGGAGCGAGCAGTACTTC
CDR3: CASSLGSAGSEQYF

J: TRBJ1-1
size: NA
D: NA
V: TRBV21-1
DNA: TGTGCCAGCAGCAAGGGAGGGGTTTCTGGGACAGGGCCTAGGGACACTGAAGCTTTCTTT
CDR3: CASSKGGVSGTGPRDTEAFF

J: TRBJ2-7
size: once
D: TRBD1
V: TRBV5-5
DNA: TGTGCCAGCAGCTCGACAGGGGCCTACGAGCAGTACTTC
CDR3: CASSSTGAYEQYF

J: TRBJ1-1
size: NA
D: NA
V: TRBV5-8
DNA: TGTGCCAGCAGCTCCGGGGAGCTGAACACTGAAGCTTTCTTT
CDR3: CASSSGELNTEAFF

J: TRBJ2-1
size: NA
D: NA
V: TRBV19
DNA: TGTGCCAGTAGTATCGGGACAAGTAATTTCAATGAGCAGTTCTTC
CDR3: CASSIGTSNFNEQFF

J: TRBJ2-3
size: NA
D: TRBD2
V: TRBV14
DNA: TGTGCCAGCAGCCAAGCTAGCGGGATGGAAGATACGCAGTATTTT
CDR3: CASSQASGMEDTQYF

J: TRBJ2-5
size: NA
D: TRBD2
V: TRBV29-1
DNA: TGCAGCGTTGAAAAACGGCGGGAGGGCCGGGAGACCCAGTACTTC
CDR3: CSVEKRREGRETQYF

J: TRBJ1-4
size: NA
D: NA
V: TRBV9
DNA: TGTGCCAGCAGCGGATCACGGGACATTAGGGAAAAACTGTTTTTT
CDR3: CASSGSRDIREKLFF

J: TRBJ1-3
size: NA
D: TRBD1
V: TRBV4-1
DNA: TGCGCCAGCAGCCAATGGGCCGGGACAGTAGGAAACACCATATATTTT
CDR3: CASSQWAGTVGNTIYF

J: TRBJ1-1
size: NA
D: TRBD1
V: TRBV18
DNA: TGTGCCAGCGCATTGGGACAGCTGAACACTGAAGCTTTCTTT
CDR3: CASALGQLNTEAFF

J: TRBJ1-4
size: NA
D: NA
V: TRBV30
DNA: TGTGCCTGGAGTGCTCAGGTTAATGAAAAACTGTTTTTT
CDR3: CAWSAQVNEKLFF